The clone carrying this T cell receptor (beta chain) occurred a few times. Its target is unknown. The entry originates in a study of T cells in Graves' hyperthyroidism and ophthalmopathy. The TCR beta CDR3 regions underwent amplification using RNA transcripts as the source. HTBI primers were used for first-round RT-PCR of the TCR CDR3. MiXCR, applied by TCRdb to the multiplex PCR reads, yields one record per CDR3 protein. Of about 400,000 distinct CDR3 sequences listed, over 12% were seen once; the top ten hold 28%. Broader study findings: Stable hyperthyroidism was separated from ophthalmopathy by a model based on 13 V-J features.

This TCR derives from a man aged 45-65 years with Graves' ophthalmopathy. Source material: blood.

In DNA form, the CDR3 reads TGCGCCAGCAGCCAAGATTTCCGTGAGCAGAAGCAGTTCTTC. This codes for CASSQDFREQKQFF. The V call is TRBV4-1, the J call TRBJ2-1, with no clear D. In germline, CDR1 is MGHRA, CDR2 YSYEKL. The CDR3 length is 14 residues. The germline V and J ends were trimmed by 0 bases and 11 bases, with 14 bases remaining between them.